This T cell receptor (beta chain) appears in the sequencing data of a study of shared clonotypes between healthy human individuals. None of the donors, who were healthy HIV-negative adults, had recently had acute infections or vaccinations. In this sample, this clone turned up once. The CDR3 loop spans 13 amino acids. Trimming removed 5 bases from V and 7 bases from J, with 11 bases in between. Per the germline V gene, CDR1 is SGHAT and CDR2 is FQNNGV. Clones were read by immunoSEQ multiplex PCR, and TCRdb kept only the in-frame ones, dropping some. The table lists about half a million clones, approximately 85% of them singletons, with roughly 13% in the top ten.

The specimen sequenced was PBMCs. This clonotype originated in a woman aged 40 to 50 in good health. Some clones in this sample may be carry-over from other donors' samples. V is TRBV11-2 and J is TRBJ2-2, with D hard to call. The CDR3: CASSPSRHGELFF. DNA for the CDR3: TGTGCCAGCAGCCCCAGCCGTCACGGGGAGCTGTTTTTT. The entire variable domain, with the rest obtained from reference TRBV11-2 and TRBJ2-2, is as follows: EAGVAQSPRYKIIEKRQSVAFWCNPISGHATLYWYQQILGQGPKLLIQFQNNGVVDDSQLPKDRFSAERLKGVDSTLKIQPAKLEDSAVYLCASSPSRHGELFFGEGSRLTVL.